This T cell receptor (beta chain) originates from a study of technical replicates of blood from a handful of donors. Clones were sequenced by immunoSEQ multiplex PCR, and TCRdb holds only the in-frame ones, with some missing. The sample consists of 55,000 to 75,000 clones, roughly nine tenths of them appearing once. This CDR3 is built from 13 residues. Germline-derived CDR1 and CDR2 are MGHRA and YSYEKL. V was clipped by 4 bases and J by 5 bases; unmatched bases: 4. The sample consisted of PBMCs. J is TRBJ1-1 and V is TRBV4-1, with 7 positions matching TRBD1. The clonotype originates from a human donor in good health. Some clones in this sample may be carry-over from other donors' samples. The CDR3 region is CASSRTTGTEAFF. CDR3 DNA sequence: TGCGCCAGCAGCCGCACGACAGGGACTGAAGCTTTCTTT.